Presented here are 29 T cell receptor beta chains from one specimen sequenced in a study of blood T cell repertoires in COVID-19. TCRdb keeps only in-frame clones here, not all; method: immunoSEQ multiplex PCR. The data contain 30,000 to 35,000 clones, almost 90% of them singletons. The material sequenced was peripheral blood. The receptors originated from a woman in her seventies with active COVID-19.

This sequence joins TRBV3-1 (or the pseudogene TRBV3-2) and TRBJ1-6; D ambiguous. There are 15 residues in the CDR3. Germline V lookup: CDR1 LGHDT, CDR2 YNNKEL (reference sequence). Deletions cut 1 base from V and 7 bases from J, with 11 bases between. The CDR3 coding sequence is TGTGCCAGCAGCCAAGGCCCGGGAGCGAATTCACCCCTCCACTTT. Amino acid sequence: CASSQGPGANSPLHF.

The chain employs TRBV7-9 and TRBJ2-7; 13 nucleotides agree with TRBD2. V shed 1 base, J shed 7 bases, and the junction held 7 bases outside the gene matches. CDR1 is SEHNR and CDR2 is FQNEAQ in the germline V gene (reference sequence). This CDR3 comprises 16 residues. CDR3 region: CASSLDGTSGEEEQYF. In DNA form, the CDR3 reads TGTGCCAGCAGCTTAGATGGGACTAGCGGGGAGGAAGAGCAGTACTTC.

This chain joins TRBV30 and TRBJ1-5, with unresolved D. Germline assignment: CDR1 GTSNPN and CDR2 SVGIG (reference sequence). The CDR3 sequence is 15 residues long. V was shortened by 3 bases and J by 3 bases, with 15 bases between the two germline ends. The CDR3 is CAWSGGNRPNQPQHF. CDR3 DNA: TGTGCCTGGAGCGGAGGTAACCGACCCAATCAGCCCCAGCATTTT. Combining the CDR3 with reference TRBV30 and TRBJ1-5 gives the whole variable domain SQTIHQWPATLVQPVGSPLSLECTVEGTSNPNLYWYRQAAGRGLQLLFYSVGIGQISSEVPQNLSASRPQDRQFILSSKKLLLSDSGFYLCAWSGGNRPNQPQHFGDGTRLSIL.

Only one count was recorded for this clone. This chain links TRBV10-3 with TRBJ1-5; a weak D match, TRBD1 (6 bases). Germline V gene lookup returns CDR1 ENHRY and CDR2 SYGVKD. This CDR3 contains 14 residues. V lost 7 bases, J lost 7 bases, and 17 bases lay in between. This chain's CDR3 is CAIKEGGIGQPQHF. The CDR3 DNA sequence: TGTGCCATCAAGGAAGGGGGTATAGGGCAGCCCCAGCATTTT.

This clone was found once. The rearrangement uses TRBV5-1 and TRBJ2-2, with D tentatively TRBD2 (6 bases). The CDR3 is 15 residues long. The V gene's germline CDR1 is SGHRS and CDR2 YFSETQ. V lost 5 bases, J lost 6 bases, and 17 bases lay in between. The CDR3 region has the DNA TGCGCCAGCAGAGAGGGACCGACTAGTGCCGGGGAGCTGTTTTTT. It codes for CASREGPTSAGELFF.

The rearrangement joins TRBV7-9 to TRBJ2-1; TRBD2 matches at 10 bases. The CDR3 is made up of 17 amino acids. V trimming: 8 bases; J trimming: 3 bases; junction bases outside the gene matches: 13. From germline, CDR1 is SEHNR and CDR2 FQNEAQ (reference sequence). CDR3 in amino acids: CASQPPMRTSGYNEQFF. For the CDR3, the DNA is TGTGCCAGCCAACCTCCCATGAGGACTAGCGGCTACAATGAGCAGTTCTTC.

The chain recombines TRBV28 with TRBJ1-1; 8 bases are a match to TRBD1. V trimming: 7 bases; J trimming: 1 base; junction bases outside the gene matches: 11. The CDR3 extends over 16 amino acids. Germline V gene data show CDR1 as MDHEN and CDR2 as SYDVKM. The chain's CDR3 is CASKLSRDRRNTEAFF. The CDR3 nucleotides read TGTGCCAGCAAGCTATCCCGGGACAGGAGGAACACTGAAGCTTTCTTT.

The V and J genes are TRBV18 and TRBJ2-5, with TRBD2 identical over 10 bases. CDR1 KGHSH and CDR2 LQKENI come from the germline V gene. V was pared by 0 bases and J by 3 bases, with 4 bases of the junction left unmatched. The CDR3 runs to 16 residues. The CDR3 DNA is TGTGCCAGCTCACCACCTAGCGGGGGGTCAAAAGAGACCCAGTACTTC. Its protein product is CASSPPSGGSKETQYF.

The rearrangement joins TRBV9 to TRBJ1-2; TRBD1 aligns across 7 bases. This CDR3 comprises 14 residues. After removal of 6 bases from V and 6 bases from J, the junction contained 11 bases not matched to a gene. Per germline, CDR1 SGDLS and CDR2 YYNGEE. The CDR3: CASTWDSNGDGYTF. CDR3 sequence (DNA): TGTGCCAGCACCTGGGACAGTAACGGGGATGGCTACACCTTC.

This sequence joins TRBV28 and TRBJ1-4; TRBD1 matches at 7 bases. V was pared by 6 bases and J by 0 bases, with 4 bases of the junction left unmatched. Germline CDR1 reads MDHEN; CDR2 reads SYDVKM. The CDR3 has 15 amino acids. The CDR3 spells CASSRGGATNEKLFF. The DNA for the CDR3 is TGTGCCAGCAGCCGAGGGGGCGCAACTAATGAAAAACTGTTTTTT.

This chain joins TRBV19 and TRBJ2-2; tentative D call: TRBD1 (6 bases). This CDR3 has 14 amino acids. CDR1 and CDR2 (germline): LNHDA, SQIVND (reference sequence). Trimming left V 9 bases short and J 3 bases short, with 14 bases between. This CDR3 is CASRGLGHTGELFF. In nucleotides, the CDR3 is TGTGCCAGCAGGGGATTGGGGCACACCGGGGAGCTGTTTTTT.

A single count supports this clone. CDR3 bases: TGTGCCACCTTGACAGGGAGCCAAAATGAGCAGTTCTTC. Translating it yields CATLTGSQNEQFF. The V and J genes are TRBV6-5 and TRBJ2-1; 7 bases are shared with TRBD1. The J segment lost 7 bases and the V segment lost 10 bases, leaving 10 bases of the junction unmatched. In germline, CDR1 is MNHEY, CDR2 SVGAGI. The CDR3 loop spans 13 amino acids.

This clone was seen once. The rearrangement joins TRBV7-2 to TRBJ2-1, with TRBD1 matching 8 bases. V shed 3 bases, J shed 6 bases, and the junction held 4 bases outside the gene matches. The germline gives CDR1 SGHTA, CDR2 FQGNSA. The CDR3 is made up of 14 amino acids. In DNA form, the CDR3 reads TGTGCCAGCAGCTTTCAGGGGGCGTTCAATGAGCAGTTCTTC. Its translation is CASSFQGAFNEQFF.

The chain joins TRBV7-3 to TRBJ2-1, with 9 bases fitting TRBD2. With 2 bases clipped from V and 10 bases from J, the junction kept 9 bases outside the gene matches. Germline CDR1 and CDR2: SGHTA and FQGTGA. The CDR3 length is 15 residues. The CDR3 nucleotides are TGTGCCAGCAGCTTAGGCCTAGCGGGGCAACCGGAGCAGTTCTTC. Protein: CASSLGLAGQPEQFF.

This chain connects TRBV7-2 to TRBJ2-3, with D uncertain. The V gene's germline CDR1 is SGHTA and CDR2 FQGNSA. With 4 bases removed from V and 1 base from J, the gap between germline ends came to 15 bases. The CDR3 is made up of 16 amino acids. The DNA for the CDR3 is TGTGCCAGCAGCTCCTCCAAAGGAGTGGGCACAGATACGCAGTATTTT. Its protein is CASSSSKGVGTDTQYF. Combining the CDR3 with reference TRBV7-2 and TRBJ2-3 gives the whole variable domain GAGVSQSPSNKVTEKGKDVELRCDPISGHTALYWYRQSLGQGLEFLIYFQGNSAPDKSGLPSDRFSAERTGGSVSTLTIQRTQQEDSAVYLCASSSSKGVGTDTQYFGPGTRLTVL.

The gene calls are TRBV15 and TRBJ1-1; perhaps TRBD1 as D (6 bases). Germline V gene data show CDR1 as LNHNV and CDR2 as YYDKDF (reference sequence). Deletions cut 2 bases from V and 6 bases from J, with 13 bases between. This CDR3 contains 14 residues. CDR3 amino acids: CATSRMTPGAEAFF. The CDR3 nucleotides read TGTGCCACCAGCAGAATGACCCCAGGGGCTGAAGCTTTCTTT.

The CDR3 DNA reads as TGTGCCAGCAGCGTCACTAGCGGGGGCCTCGGTGATACGCAGTATTTT. Residues: CASSVTSGGLGDTQYF. V and J are TRBV5-5 and TRBJ2-3, with 11 bases lining up with TRBD2. Germline V gene data show CDR1 as SGHKS and CDR2 as YYEKEE (reference sequence). CDR3 size: 16 residues. Trimming took 4 bases from V and 6 from J; bases not matched to a gene: 10.

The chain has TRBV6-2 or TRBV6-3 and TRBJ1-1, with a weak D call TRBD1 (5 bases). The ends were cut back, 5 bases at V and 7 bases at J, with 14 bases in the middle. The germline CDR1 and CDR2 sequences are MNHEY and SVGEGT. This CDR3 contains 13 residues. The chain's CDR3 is CASSVQGFGEAFF. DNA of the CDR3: TGTGCCAGCAGTGTCCAGGGTTTCGGTGAAGCTTTCTTT.

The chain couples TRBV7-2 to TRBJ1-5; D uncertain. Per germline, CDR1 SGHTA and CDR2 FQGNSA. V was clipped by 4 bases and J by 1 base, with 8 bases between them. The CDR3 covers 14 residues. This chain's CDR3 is CASSYISSNQPQHF. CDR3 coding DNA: TGTGCCAGCAGCTACATTAGCAGCAATCAGCCCCAGCATTTT.

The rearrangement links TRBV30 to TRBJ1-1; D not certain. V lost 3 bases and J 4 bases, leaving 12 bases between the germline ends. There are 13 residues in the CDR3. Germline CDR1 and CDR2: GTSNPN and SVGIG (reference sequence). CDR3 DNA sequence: TGTGCCTGGAGAGGAGAGGTTGTCACTGAAGCTTTCTTT. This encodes CAWRGEVVTEAFF.

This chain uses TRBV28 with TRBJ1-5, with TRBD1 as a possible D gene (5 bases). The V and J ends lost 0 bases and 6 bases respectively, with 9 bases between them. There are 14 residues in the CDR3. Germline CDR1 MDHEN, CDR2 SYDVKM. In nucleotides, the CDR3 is TGTGCCAGCAGTTTATGGGGGGGGGTTCAGCCCCAGCATTTT. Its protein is CASSLWGGVQPQHF.

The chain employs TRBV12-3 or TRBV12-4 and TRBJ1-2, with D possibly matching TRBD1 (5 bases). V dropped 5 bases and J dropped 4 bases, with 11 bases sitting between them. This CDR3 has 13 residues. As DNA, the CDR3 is TGTGCCAGCAGTCCCGACAGCACCTATGGCTACACCTTC. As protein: CASSPDSTYGYTF.

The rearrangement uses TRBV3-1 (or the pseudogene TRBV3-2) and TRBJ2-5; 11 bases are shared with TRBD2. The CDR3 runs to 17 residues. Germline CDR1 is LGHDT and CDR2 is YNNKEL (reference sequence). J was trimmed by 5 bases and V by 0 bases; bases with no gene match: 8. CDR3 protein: CASSQDLSTSGVETQYF. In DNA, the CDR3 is TGTGCCAGCAGCCAAGACCTATCGACTAGCGGGGTTGAGACCCAGTACTTC.

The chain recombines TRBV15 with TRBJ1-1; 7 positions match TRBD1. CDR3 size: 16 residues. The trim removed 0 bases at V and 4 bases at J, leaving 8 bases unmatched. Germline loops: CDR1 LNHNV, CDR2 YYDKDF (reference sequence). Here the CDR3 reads CATSRDLGQGVTEAFF. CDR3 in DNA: TGTGCCACCAGCAGAGATCTAGGGCAGGGGGTCACTGAAGCTTTCTTT.

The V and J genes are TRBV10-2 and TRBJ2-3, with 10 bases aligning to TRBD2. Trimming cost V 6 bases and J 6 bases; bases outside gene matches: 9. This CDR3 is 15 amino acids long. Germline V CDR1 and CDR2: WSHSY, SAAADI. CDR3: CASSNSGGRGDTQYF. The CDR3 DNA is TGCGCCAGCAGCAATAGCGGGGGGCGAGGGGATACGCAGTATTTT.

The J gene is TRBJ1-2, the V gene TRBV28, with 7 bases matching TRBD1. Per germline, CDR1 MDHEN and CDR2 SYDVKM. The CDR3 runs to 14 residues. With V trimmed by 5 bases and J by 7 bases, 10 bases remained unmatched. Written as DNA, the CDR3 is TGTGCCAGCAGTATTGGACAGGTAGTACGTGGCTACACCTTC. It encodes CASSIGQVVRGYTF.

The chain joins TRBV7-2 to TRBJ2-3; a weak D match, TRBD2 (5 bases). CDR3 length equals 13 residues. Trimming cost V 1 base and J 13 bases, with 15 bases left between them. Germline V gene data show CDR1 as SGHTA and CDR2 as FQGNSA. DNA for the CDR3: TGTGCCAGCAGCTTAGGAAGTGGGGTCGGGGAGTATTTT. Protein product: CASSLGSGVGEYF.

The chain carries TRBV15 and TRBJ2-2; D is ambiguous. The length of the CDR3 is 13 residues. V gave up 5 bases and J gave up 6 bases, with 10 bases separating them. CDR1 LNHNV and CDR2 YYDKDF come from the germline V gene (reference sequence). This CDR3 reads CATSRDSAGELFF. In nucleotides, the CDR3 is TGTGCCACCAGCCGTGACTCGGCCGGGGAGCTGTTTTTT.

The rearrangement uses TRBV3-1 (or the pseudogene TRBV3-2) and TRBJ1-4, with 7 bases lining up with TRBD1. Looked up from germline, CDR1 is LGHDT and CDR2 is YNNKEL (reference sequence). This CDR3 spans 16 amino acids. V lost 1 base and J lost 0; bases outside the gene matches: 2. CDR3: CASSQGDSATNEKLFF. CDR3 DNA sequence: TGTGCCAGCAGCCAAGGGGACAGTGCAACTAATGAAAAACTGTTTTTT.